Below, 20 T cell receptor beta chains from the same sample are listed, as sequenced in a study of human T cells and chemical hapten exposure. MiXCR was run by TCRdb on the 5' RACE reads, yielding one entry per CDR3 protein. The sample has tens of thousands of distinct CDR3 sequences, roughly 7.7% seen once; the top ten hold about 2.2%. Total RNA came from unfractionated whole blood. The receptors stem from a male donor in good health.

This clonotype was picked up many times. CDR3 residues: CASSQNRGQGHEQYF. The CDR3 DNA sequence: TGCGCCAGCAGCCAGAACCGTGGACAGGGCCACGAGCAGTACTTC. The V and J genes are TRBV5-1 and TRBJ2-7, with 8 bases fitting TRBD1. Trimming at V came to 4 bases and at J to 5 bases, leaving 11 bases not matched to a gene. Germline CDR1 SGHRS, CDR2 YFSETQ. The CDR3 is 15 residues long.

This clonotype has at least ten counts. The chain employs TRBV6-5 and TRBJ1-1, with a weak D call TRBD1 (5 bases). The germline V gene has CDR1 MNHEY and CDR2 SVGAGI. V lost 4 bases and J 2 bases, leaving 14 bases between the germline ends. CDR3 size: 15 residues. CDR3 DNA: TGTGCCAGCAGTTTTCCCAGGGAAGGAAACACTGAAGCTTTCTTT. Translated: CASSFPREGNTEAFF.

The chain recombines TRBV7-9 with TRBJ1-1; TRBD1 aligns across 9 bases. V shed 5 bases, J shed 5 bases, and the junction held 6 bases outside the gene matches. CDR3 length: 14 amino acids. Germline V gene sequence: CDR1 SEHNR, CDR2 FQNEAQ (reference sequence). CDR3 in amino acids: CASSQTGGQTEAFF. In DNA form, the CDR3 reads TGTGCCAGCAGCCAGACAGGGGGTCAAACTGAAGCTTTCTTT.

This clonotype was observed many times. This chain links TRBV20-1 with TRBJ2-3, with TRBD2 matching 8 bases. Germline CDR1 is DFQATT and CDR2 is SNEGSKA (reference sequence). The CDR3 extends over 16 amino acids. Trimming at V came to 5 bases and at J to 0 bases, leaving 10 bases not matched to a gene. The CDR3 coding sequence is TGCAGTGCTGGGGGACTAGTCGGAGGAAGCACAGATACGCAGTATTTT. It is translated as CSAGGLVGGSTDTQYF.

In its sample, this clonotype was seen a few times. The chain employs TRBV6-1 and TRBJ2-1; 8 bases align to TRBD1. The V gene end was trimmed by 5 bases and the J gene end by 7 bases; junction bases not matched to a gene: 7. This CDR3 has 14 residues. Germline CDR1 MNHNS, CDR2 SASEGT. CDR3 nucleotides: TGTGCCAGCAGTCCTGGGGACAGGAGGAATGAGCAGTTCTTC. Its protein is CASSPGDRRNEQFF.

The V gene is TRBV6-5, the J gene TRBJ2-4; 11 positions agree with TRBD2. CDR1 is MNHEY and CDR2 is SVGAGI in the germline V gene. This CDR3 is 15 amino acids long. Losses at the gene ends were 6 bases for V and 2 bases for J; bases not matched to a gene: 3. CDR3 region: CASRTSGASKNIQYF. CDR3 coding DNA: TGTGCCAGCAGGACTAGCGGGGCTTCCAAAAACATTCAGTACTTC.

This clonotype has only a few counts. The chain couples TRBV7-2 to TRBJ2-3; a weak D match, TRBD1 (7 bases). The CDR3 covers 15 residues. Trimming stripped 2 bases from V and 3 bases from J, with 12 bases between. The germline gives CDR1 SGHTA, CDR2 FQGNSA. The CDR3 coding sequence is TGTGCCAGCAGCTTAAGGGGGCGGGAAACAGATACGCAGTATTTT. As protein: CASSLRGRETDTQYF.

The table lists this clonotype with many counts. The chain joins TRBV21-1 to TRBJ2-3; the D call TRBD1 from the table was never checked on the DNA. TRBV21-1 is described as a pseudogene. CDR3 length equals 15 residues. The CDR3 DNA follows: TGTGCCAGCAGCCGTGACGGGAATGGCACAGATACGCAGTATTTT. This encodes CASSRDGNGTDTQYF.

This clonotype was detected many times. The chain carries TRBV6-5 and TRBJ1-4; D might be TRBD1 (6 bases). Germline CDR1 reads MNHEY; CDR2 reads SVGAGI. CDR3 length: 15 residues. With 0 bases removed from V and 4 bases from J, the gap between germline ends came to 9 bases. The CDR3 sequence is CASSYSRGINEKLFF. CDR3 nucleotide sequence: TGTGCCAGCAGTTACTCCAGGGGAATTAATGAAAAACTGTTTTTT.

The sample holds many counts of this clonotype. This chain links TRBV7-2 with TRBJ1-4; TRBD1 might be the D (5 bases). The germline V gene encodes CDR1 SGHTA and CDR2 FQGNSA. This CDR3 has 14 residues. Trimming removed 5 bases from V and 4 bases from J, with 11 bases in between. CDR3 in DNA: TGTGCCAGCAGCCCGCGACAGATTAATGAAAAACTGTTTTTT. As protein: CASSPRQINEKLFF.

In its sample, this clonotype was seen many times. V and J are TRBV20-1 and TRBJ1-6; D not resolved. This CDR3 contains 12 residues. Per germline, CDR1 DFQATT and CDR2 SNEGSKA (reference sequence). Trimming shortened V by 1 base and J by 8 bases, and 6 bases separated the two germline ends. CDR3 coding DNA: TGCAGTGCTAGAGGCGTAGATTCACCCCTCCACTTT. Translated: CSARGVDSPLHF.

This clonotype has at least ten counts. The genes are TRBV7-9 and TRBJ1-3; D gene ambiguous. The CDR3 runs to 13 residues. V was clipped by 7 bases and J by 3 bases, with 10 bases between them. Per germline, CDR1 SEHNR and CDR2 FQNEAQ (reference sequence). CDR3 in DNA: TGTGCCAGCATTCAGGAGAATGGAAACACCATATATTTT. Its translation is CASIQENGNTIYF.

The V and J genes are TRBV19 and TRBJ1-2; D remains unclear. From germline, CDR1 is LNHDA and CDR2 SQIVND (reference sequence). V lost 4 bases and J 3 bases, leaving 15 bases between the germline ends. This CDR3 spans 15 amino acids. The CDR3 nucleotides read TGTGCCAGTAGTAACCCGGGAGCGGCCCACTATGGCTACACCTTC. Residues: CASSNPGAAHYGYTF.

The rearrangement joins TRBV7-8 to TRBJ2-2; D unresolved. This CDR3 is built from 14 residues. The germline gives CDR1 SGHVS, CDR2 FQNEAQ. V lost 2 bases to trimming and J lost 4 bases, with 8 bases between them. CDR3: CASSLYSSTGELFF. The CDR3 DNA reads TGTGCCAGCAGCTTATACAGTTCCACCGGGGAGCTGTTTTTT.

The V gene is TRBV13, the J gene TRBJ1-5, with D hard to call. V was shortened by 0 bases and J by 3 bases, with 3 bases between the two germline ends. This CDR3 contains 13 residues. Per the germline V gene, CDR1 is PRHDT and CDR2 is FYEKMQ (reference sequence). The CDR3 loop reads CASSLGFNQPQHF. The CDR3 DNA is TGTGCCAGCAGCTTAGGGTTCAATCAGCCCCAGCATTTT.

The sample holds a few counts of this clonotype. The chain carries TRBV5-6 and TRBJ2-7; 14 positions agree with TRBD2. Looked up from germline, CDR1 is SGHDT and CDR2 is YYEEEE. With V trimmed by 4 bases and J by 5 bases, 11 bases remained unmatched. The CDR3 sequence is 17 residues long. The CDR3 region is CASSPGLAGGIGDEQYF. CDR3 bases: TGTGCCAGCAGCCCAGGACTAGCGGGAGGAATAGGTGACGAGCAGTACTTC. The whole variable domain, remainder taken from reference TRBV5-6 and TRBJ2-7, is DAGVTQSPTHLIKTRGQQVTLRCSPKSGHDTVSWYQQALGQGPQFIFQYYEEEERQRGNFPDRFSGHQFPNYSSELNVNALLLGDSALYLCASSPGLAGGIGDEQYFGPGTRLTVT.

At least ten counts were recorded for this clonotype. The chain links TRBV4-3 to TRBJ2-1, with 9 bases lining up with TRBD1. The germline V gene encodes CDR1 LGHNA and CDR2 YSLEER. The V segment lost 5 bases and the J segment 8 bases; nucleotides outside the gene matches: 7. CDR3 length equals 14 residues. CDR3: CASSNRDRDYEQFF. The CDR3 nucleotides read TGCGCCAGCAGCAACCGGGACAGGGACTATGAGCAGTTCTTC.

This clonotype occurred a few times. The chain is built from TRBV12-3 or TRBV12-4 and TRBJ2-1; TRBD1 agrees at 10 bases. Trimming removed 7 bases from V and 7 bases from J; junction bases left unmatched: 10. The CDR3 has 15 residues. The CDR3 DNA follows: TGTGCCAGCATCGAAGAGGGACAGGGGAAAAATGAGCAGTTCTTC. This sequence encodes CASIEEGQGKNEQFF.

Here the CDR3 reads CASSFNRVGEQYF. CDR3 in DNA: TGTGCCAGCAGTTTTAACAGGGTTGGGGAGCAGTACTTC. This chain links TRBV27 with TRBJ2-7; possible D gene TRBD1, 6 bases. This CDR3 contains 13 residues. Trimming pared 3 bases from V and 7 bases from J, leaving 13 bases between. Germline values: CDR1 MNHEY, CDR2 SMNVEV (reference sequence).

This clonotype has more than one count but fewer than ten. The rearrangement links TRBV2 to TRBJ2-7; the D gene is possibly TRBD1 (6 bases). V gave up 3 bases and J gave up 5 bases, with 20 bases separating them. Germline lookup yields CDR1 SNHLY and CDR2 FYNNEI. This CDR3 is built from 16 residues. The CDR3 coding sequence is TGTGCCAGCAGTGACACTGAGCAGGGGTCTCGGCACGAGCAGTACTTC. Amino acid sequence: CASSDTEQGSRHEQYF.